This TCR beta chain is drawn from a study of blood T cell repertoires in COVID-19. In the study overall: Material from acute and convalescent COVID-19 was sourced from the United States, Italy and Spain. T cells, B-cell-depleted T cells, or PBMCs provided the cDNA or gDNA that served as material.

Under the authors' procedure: The authors estimated nucleated cell counts from reference gene primer amplification. Repertoires were generated with immunoSEQ multiplex PCR, while TCRdb's copy carries only in-frame clones and drops some. V, J and clone size are taken as reported in that table, and D and trimming were inferred from the DNA itself. The sample carries nearly 200,000 clones, around 80% recorded once. The CDR3 has 14 amino acids. Germline V gene data show CDR1 as SNHLY and CDR2 as FYNNEI. The germline V and J ends were trimmed by 8 bases and 1 base, with 11 bases remaining between them. The receptor was derived from a human donor in a cohort sampled during active COVID-19. This chain joins TRBV2 and TRBJ2-2, with D perhaps matching TRBD1 (6 bases). Material: peripheral blood. CDR3 bases: TGTGCCAGCCGCCTAGGGGGGAACACCGGGGAGCTGTTTTTT. This translates into CASRLGGNTGELFF. Looking up the rest from reference TRBV2 and TRBJ2-2 gives the full variable domain: EPEVTQTPSHQVTQMGQEVILRCVPISNHLYFYWYRQILGQKVEFLVSFYNNEISEKSEIFDDQFSVERPDGSNFTLKIRSTKLEDSAMYFCASRLGGNTGELFFGEGSRLTVL.